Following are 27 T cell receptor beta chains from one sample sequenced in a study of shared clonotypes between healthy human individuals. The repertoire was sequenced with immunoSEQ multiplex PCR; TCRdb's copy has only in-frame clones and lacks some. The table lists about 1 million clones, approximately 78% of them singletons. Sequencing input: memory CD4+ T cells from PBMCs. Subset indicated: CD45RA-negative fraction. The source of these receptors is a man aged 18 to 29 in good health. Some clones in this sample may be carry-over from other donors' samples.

CDR3 in amino acids: CASSVSGPNNEQFF. The CDR3 coding sequence is TGCGCCAGCAGCGTTAGCGGGCCGAACAATGAGCAGTTCTTC. The chain couples TRBV5-1 to TRBJ2-1; TRBD2 aligns across 7 bases. Germline V lookup: CDR1 SGHRS, CDR2 YFSETQ. This CDR3 contains 14 residues. Germline trimming cut 4 bases from V and 5 bases from J; bases unmatched to any gene: 6.

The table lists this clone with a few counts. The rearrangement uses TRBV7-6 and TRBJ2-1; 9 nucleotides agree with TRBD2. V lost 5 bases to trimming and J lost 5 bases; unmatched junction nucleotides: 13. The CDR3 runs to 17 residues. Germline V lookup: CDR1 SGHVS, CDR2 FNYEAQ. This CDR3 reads CASSRLMGTSFDNEQFF. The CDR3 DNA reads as TGTGCCAGCAGCCGACTAATGGGGACTAGCTTCGACAATGAGCAGTTCTTC.

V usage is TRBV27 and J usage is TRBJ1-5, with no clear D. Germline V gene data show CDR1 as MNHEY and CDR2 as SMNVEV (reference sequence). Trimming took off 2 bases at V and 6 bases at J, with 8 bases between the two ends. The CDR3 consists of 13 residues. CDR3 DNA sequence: TGTGCCAGCAGTTTAGGGTCCACTCAGCCCCAGCATTTT. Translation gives CASSLGSTQPQHF.

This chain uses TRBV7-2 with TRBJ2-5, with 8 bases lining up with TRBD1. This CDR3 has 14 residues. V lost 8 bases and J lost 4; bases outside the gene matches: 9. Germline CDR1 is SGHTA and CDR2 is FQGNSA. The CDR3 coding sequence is TGTGCCAGCCGAGGCAGGGGGCTTGGAGAGACCCAGTACTTC. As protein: CASRGRGLGETQYF.

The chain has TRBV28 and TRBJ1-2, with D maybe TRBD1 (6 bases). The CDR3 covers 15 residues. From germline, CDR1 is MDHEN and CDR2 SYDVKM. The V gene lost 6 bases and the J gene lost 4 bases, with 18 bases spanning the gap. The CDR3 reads CASRLGGGGPYGYTF. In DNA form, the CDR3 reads TGTGCCAGCAGGCTTGGGGGCGGCGGGCCCTATGGCTACACCTTC.

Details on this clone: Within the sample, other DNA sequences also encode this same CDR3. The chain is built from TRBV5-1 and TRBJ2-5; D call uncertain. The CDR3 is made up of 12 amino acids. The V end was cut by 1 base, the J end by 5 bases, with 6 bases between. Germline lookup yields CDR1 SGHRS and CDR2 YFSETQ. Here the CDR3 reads CASSLMGETQYF. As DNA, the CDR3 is TGCGCCAGCAGCTTGATGGGGGAGACCCAGTACTTC.

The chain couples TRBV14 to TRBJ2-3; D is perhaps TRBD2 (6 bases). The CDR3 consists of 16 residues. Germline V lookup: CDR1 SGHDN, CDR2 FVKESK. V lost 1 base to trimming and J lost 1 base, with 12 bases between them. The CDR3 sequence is CASSQVALARTDTQYF. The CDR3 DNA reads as TGTGCCAGCAGCCAAGTGGCACTAGCTCGCACAGATACGCAGTATTTT. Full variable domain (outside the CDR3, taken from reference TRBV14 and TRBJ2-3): EAGVTQFPSHSVIEKGQTVTLRCDPISGHDNLYWYRRVMGKEIKFLLHFVKESKQDESGMPNNRFLAERTGGTYSTLKVQPAELEDSGVYFCASSQVALARTDTQYFGPGTRLTVL.

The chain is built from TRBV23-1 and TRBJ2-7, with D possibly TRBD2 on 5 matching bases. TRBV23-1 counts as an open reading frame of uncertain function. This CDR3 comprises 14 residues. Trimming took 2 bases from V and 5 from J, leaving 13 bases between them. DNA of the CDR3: TGCGCCAGCAGTCAACGAGACCTGAGGGACGAGCAGTACTTC. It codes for CASSQRDLRDEQYF.

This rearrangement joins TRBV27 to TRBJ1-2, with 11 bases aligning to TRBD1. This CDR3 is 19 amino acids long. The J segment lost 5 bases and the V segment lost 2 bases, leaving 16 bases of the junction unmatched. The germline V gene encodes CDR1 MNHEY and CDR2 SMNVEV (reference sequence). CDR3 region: CASSLKSGTGGGPPYGYTF. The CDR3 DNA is TGTGCCAGCAGTTTAAAATCCGGGACAGGGGGGGGCCCCCCATATGGCTACACCTTC.

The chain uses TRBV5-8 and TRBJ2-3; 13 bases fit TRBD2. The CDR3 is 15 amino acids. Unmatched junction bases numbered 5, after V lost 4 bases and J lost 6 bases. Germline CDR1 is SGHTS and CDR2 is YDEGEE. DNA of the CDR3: TGTGCCAGCAGCATTGGGACTAGCGGGACCGATACGCAGTATTTT. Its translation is CASSIGTSGTDTQYF.

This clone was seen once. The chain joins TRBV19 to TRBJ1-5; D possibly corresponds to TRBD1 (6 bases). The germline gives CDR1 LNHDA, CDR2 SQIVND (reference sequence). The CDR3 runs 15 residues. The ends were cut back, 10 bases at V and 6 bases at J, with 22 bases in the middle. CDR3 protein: CATAGGGTRFQPQHF. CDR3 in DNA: TGTGCCACCGCGGGGGGAGGGACACGTTTTCAGCCCCAGCATTTT.

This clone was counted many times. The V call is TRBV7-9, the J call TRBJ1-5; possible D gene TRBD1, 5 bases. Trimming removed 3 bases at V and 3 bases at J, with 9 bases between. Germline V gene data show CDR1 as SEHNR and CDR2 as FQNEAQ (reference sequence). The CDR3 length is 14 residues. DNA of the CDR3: TGTGCCAGCAGCTTTCGGGGGAACAATCAGCCCCAGCATTTT. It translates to CASSFRGNNQPQHF.

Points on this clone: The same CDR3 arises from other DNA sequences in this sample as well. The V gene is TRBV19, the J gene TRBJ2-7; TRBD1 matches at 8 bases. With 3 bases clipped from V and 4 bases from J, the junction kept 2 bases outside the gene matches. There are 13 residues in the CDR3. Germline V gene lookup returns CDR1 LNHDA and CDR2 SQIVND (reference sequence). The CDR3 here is CASSIGQGYEQYF. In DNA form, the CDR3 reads TGTGCCAGTAGTATCGGACAGGGTTACGAGCAGTACTTC.

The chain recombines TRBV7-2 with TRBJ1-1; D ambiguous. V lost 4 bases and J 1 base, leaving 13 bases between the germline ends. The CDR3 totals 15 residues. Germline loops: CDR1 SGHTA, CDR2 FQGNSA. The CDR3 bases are TGTGCCAGCAGCTCCCGGGTGGGAAGGAACACTGAAGCTTTCTTT. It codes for CASSSRVGRNTEAFF.

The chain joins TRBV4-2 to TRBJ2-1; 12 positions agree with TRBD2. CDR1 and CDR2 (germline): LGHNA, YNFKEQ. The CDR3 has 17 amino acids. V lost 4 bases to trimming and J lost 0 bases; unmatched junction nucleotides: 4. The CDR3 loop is CASSLTTSGSSYNEQFF. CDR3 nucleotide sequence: TGTGCCAGCAGCCTGACGACTAGCGGGAGCTCCTACAATGAGCAGTTCTTC.

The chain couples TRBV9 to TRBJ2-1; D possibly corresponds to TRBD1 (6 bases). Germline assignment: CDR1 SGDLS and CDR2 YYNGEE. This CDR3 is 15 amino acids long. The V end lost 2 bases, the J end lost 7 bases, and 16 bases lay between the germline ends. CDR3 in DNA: TGTGCCAGCAGCGTCAACAGGGTGGGAAATAATGAGCAGTTCTTC. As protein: CASSVNRVGNNEQFF.

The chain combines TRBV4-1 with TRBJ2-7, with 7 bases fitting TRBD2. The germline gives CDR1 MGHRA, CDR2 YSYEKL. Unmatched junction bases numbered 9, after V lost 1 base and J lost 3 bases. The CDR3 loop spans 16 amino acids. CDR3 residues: CASSQGGAGAGYEQYF. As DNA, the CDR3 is TGCGCCAGCAGCCAAGGGGGTGCGGGAGCAGGCTACGAGCAGTACTTC.

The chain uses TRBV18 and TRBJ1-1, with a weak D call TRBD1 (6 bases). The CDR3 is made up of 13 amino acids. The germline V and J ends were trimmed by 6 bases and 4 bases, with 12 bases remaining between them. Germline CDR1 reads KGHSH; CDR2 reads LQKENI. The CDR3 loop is CASSKGGGTEAFF. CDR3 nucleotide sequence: TGTGCCAGCTCTAAGGGGGGCGGCACTGAAGCTTTCTTT. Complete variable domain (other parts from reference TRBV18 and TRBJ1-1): NAGVMQNPRHLVRRRGQEARLRCSPMKGHSHVYWYRQLPEEGLKFMVYLQKENIIDESGMPKERFSAEFPKEGPSILRIQQVVRGDSAAYFCASSKGGGTEAFFGQGTRLTVV.

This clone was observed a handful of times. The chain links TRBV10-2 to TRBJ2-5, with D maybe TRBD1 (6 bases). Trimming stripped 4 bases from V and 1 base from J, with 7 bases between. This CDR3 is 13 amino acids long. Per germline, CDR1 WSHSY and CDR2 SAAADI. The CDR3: CASSGQVQETQYF. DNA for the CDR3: TGCGCCAGCAGTGGACAGGTCCAAGAGACCCAGTACTTC.

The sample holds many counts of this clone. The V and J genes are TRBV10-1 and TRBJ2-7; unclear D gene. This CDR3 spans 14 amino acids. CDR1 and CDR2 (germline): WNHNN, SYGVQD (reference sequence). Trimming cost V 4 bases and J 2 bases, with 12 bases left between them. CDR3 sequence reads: CASSASRAPYEQYF. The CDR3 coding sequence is TGCGCCAGCAGTGCTTCAAGGGCCCCCTACGAGCAGTACTTC.

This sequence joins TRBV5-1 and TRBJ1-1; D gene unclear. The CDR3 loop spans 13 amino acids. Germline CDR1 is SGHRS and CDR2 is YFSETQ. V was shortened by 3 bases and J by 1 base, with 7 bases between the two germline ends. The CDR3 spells CASSYQQNTEAFF. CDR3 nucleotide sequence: TGCGCCAGCAGCTATCAACAGAACACTGAAGCTTTCTTT.

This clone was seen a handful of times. The chain's CDR3 is CASSIGPRQQEAFF. DNA of the CDR3: TGCGCCAGCAGCATCGGACCTAGACAGCAAGAAGCTTTCTTT. This sequence joins TRBV5-1 and TRBJ1-1; weak D call: TRBD1 (5 bases). Germline CDR1 and CDR2: SGHRS and YFSETQ. V lost 4 bases to trimming and J lost 8 bases, with 18 bases between them. This CDR3 has 14 amino acids.

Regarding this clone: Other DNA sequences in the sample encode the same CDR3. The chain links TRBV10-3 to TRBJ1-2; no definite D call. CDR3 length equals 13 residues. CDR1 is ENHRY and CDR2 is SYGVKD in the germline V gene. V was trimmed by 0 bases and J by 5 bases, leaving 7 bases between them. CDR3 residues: CAISESREYGYTF. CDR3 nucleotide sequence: TGTGCCATCAGTGAGTCACGGGAATATGGCTACACCTTC.

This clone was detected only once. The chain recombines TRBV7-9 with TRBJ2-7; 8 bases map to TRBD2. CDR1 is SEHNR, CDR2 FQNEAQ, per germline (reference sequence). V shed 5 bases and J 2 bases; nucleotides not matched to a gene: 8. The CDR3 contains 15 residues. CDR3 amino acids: CASSQGGGRTYEQYF. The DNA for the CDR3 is TGTGCCAGCAGCCAAGGTGGCGGGAGGACCTACGAGCAGTACTTC.

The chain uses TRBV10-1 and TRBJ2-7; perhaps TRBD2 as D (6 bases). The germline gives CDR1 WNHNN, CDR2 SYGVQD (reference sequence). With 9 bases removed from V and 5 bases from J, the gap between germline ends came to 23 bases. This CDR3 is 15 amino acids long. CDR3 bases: TGCGCCAGAACCGTCCCCTGCCGCGGGATCCACGAGCAGTACTTC. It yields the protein CARTVPCRGIHEQYF.

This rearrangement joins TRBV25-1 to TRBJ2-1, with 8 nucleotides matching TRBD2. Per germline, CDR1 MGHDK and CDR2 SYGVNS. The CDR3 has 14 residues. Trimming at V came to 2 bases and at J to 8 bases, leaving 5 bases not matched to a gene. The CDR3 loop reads CASSETGGPDEQFF. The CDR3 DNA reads TGTGCCAGCAGTGAAACGGGAGGGCCGGATGAGCAGTTCTTC. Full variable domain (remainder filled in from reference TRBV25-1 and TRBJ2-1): EADIYQTPRYLVIGTGKKITLECSQTMGHDKMYWYQQDPGMELHLIHYSYGVNSTEKGDLSSESTVSRIRTEHFPLTLESARPSHTSQYLCASSETGGPDEQFFGPGTRLTVL.

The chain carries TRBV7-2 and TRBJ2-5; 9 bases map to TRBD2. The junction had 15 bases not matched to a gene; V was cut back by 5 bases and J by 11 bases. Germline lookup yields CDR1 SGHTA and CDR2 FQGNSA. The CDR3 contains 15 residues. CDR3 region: CASSTRLAVKGAQYF. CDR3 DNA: TGTGCCAGCAGCACCCGACTAGCGGTAAAGGGGGCTCAGTACTTC.